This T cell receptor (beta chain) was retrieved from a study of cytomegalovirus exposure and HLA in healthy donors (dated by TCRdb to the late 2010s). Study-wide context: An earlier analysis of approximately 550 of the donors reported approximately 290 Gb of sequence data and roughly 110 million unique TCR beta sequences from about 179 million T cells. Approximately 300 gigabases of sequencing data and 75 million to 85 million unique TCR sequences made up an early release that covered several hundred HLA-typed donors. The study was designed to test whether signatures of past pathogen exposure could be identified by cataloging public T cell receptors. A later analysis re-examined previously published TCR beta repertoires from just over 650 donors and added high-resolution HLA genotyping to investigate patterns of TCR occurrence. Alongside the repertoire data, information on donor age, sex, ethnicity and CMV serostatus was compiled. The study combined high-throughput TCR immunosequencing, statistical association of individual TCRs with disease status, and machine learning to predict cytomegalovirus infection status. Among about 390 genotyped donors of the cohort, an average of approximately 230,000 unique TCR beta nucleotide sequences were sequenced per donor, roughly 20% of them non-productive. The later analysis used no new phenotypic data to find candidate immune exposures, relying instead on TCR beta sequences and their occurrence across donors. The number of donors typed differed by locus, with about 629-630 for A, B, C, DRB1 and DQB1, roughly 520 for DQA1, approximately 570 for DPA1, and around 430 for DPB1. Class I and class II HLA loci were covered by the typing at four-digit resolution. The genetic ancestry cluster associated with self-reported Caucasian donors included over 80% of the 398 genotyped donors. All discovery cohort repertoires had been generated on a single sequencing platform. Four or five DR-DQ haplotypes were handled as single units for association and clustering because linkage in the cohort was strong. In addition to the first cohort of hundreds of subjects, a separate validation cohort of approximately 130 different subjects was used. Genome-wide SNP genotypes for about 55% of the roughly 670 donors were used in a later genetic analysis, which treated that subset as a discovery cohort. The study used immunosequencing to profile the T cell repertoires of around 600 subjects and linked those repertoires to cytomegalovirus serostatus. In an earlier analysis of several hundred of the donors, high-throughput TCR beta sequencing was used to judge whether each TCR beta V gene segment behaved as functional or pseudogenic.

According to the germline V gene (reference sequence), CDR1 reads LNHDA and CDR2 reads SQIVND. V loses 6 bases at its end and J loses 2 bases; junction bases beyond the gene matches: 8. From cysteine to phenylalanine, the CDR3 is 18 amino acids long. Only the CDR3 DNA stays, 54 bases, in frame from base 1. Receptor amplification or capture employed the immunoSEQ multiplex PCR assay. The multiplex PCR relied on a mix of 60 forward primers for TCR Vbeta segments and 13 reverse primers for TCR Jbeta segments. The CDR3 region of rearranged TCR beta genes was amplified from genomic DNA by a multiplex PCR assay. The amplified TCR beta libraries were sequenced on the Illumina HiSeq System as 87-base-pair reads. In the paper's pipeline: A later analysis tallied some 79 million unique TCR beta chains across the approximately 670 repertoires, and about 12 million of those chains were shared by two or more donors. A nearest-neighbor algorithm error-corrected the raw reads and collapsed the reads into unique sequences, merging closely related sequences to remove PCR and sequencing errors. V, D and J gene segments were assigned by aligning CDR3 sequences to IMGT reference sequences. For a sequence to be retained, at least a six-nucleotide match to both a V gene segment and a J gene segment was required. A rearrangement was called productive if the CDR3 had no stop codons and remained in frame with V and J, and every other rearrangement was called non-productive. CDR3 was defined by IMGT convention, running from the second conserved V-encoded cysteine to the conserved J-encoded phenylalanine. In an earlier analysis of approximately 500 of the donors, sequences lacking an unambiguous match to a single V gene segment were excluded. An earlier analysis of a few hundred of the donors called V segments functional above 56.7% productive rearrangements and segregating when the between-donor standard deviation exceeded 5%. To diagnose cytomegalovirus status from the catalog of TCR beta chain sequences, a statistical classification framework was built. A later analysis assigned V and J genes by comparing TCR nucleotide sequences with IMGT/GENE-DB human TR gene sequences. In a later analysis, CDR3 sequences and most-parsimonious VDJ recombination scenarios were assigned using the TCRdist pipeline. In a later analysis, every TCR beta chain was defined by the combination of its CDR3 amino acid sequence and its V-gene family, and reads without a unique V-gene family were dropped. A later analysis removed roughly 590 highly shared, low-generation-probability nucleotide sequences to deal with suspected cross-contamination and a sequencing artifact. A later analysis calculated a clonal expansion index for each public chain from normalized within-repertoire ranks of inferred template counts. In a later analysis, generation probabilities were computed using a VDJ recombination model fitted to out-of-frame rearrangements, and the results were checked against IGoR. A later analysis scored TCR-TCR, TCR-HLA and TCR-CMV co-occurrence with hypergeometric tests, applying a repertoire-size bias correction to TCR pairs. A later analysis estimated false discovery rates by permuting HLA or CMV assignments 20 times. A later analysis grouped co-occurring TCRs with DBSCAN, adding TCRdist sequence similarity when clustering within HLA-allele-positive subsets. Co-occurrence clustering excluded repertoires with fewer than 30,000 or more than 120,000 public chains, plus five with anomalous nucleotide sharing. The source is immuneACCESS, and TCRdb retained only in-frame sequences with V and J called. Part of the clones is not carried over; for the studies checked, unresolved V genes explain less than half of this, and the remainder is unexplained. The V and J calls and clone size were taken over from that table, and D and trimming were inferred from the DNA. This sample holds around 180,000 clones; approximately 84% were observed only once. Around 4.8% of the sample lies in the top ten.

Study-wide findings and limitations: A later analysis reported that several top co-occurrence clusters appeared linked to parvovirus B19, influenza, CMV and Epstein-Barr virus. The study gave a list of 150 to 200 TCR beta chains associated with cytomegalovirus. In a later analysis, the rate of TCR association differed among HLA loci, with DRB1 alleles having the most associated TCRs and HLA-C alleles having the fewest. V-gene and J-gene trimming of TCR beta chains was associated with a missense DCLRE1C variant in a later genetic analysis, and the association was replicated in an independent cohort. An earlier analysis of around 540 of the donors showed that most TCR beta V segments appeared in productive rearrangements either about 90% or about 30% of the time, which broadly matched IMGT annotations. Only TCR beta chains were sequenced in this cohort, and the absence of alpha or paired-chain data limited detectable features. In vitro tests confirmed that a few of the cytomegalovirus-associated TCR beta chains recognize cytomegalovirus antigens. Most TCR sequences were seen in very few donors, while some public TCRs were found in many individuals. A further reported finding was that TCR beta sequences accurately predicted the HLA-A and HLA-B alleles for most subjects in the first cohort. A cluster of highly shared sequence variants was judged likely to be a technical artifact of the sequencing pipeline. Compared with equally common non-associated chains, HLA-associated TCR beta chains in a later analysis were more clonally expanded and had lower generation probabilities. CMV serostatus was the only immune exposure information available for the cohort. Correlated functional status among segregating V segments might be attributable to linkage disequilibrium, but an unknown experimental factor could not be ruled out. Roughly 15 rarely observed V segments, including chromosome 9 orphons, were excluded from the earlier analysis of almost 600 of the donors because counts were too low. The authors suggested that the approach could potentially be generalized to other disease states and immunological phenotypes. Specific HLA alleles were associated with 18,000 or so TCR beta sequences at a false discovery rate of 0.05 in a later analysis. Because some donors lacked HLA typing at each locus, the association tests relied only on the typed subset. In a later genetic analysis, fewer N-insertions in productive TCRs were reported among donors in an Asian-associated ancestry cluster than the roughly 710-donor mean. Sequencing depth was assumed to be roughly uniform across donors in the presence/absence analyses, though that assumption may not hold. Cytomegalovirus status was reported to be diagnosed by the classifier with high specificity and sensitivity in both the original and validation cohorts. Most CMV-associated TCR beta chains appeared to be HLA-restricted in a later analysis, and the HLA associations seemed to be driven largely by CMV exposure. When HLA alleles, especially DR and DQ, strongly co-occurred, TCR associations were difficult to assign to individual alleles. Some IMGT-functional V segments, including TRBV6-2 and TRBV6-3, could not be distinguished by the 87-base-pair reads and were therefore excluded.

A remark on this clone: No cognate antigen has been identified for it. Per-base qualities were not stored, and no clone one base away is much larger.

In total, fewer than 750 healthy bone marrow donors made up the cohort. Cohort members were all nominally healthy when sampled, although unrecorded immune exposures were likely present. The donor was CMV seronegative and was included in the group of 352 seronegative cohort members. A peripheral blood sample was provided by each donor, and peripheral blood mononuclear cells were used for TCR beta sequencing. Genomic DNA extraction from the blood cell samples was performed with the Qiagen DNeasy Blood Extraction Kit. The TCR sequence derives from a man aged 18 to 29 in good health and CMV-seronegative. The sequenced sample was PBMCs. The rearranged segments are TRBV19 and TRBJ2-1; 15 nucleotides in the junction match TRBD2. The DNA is TGTGCCAGTAGAAGGGGACTAGCGGGGGGAAGTACCTACAATGAGCAGTTCTTC. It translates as CASRRGLAGGSTYNEQFF.